This is a list of T cell receptor beta chains from one sample in a study of T cells expressing NK-cell markers. Reprocessing the 5' RACE reads, TCRdb reports a single entry for every CDR3 protein and omits DNA. This sample lists about 160,000 distinct CDR3 sequences; its ten largest clones have 20% to 25%. The sample taken for sequencing was blood T cells: a sorted CD56 or NKG2C T cell subset, CD4+ or CD8+ T cells, or bulk PBMC T cells (not recorded which). These receptors were taken from a man aged 18-75 years in good health. Each CDR3 is given with its conserved first and last residue. Clone size is not always given. Where it is, it says once, few, many or a class for expanded clones.

>TRBJ2-7|-|TRBV21-1
CASTPRDRGFYEQYF
>TRBJ2-1|-|TRBV5-6
CASSDGLSSYNEQFF
>TRBJ2-3|-|TRBV4-2
CASSRKGNGATQYF
>TRBJ2-5|-|TRBV25-1
CASSESWGGQETQYF
>TRBJ2-7|-|TRBV11-2
CASSLYVGQGIHEQYF
>TRBJ1-6|-|TRBV6-5
CASSYSRDLYNSPLHF
>TRBJ2-3|-|TRBV14
CASSRRLAGGPDTQYF
>TRBJ2-7|-|TRBV7-8
CASSLRKVGLAGKTAYEQYF
>TRBJ2-1|-|TRBV6-1
CASSAPAGDRAYNEQFF
>TRBJ2-3|-|TRBV12-3/TRBV12-4
CASSRGWTDTQYF
>TRBJ1-1|-|TRBV27
CASSSHPASEAFF
>TRBJ1-5|-|TRBV7-8
CASSLARGTSQPQHF
>TRBJ2-3|-|TRBV4-1
CASSQLDLDTQYF
>TRBJ2-3|-|TRBV5-6
CASSAPSQGSDTQYF
>TRBJ1-2|-|TRBV6-2/TRBV6-3
CASSSPADNYGYTF
>TRBJ2-7|-|TRBV9
CASSVDPGTGIAEQYF
>TRBJ1-6|-|TRBV12-3/TRBV12-4
CASSSGHLLSYNSPLHF
>TRBJ1-2|-|TRBV12-3/TRBV12-4
CASSLALQGARDGYTF
>TRBJ2-1|-|TRBV13
CASSTRLAGGPYEQFF
>TRBJ1-2|-|TRBV27
CASSLVAGGGYGYTF
>TRBJ1-5|-|TRBV2
CASETGINQPQHF
>TRBJ2-2|-|TRBV7-8
CASSLNRGQTDTGELFF
>TRBJ2-4|-|TRBV7-8
CASSHATGQLLKNIQYF
>TRBJ2-5|-|TRBV7-8
CASKLRDYQETQYF
>TRBJ1-2|-|TRBV29-1
CSVPQVLDGYTF
>TRBJ2-7|medium-sized|TRBV27
CASSPRYPYREDYEQYF
>TRBJ2-5|-|TRBV5-8
CASSLGTGGRQETQYF
>TRBJ2-3|-|TRBV7-9
CASSFGGLQDTQYF
>TRBJ1-1|-|TRBV13
CASSDGRNTEAFF
>TRBJ1-6|-|TRBV9
CASSPHQGGDYNSPLHF
>TRBJ1-1|-|TRBV19
CASSTTTGLAAFF
>TRBJ2-1|-|TRBV6-5
CASSYGVSGPNEQFF
>TRBJ2-7|-|TRBV6-1
CASSDGPSHYEQYF
>TRBJ1-1|-|TRBV7-9
CASSLSPPNTEAFF
>TRBJ1-2|-|TRBV27
CASSLSFRHGYTF
>TRBJ2-1|-|TRBV4-1
CASSQDTSGYNEQFF
>TRBJ1-5|-|TRBV6-5
CASSYSTNQPQHF
>TRBJ1-5|-|TRBV10-3
CAISAVGYSNQPQHF
>TRBJ2-7|-|TRBV29-1
CSVEYPRTGSSYEQYF
>TRBJ1-2|-|TRBV6-5
CASSSGGPGGYTF
>TRBJ2-6|-|TRBV4-2
CASSQSGAGAGANVLTF
>TRBJ2-1|-|TRBV11-1
CASSLNWWDTTHYNEQFF
>TRBJ2-3|-|TRBV29-1
CSVEGLGLRGTTDTQYF
>TRBJ2-1|-|TRBV19
CASSIKIHGIEQFF
>TRBJ2-1|-|TRBV27
CASSPPRASRYNEQFF
>TRBJ2-2|-|TRBV3-1
CASSLTSGGYTGELFF
>TRBJ1-1|-|TRBV5-1
CASSLSGYTEAFF
>TRBJ1-1|-|TRBV15
CATSRSDIYGTDTEAFF
>TRBJ2-2|-|TRBV7-3
CASSLGRGNTGELFF